This T cell receptor beta chain was documented in a study of T cell repertoires in cytomegalovirus infection. Findings and caveats of the study: The ex vivo response was dominated by HLA-C-restricted CMV-specific TCR beta clonotypes.

TCRdb analysed the reads with MiXCR anew, one entry per CDR3 protein. This table holds roughly 630,000 distinct CDR3 sequences, 24% found once. The sample holds many counts of this clonotype. Its antigen is not known. The V and J ends lost 6 bases and 4 bases respectively, with 15 bases between them. The CDR3 extends over 15 amino acids. Germline assignment: CDR1 SEHNR and CDR2 FQNEAQ (reference sequence). The chain has TRBV7-9 and TRBJ2-2; D may be TRBD2 (6 bases). The sequenced sample was CD8+ T cells from PBMCs. The source of this sequence is a human donor in good health (CMV status not recorded). Some clones in this sample may be carry-over from other donors' samples. In DNA, the CDR3 is TGTGCCAGCAGACCGGGACTCGTCGTCACCGGGGAGCTGTTTTTT. Translated, it gives CASRPGLVVTGELFF. The full variable domain, completed using reference TRBV7-9 and TRBJ2-2, is DTGVSQNPRHKITKRGQNVTFRCDPISEHNRLYWYRQTLGQGPEFLTYFQNEAQLEKSRLLSDRFSAERPKGSFSTLEIQRTEQGDSAMYLCASRPGLVVTGELFFGEGSRLTVL.